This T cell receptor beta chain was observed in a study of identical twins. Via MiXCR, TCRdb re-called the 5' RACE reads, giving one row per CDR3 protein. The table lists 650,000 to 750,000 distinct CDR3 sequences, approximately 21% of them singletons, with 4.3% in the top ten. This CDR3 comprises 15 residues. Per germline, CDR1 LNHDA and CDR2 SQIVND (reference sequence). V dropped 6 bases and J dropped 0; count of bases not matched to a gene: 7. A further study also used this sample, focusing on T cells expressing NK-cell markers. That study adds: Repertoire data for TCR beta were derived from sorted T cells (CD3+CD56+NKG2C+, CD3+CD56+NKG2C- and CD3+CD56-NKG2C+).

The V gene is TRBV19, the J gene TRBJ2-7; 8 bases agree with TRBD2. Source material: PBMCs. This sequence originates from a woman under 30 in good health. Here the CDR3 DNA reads TGTGCCAGTAGCCCCGCGGGGGGCTTCTCCTACGAGCAGTACTTC. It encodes CASSPAGGFSYEQYF. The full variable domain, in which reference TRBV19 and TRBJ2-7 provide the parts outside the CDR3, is DGGITQSPKYLFRKEGQNVTLSCEQNLNHDAMYWYRQDPGQGLRLIYYSQIVNDFQKGDIAEGYSVSREKKESFPLTVTSAQKNPTAFYLCASSPAGGFSYEQYFGPGTRLTVT.